This TCR beta chain comes out of a study of blood T cell repertoires in COVID-19. Study information: Sites in the United States, Italy and Spain provided acute and convalescent COVID-19 samples. Sources were T cells, B-cell-depleted T cells, or PBMCs; the material itself was cDNA or gDNA.

The germline CDR1 and CDR2 sequences are DFQATT and SNEGSKA (reference sequence). The CDR3 consists of 12 residues. V lost 3 bases to trimming and J lost 6 bases, with 11 bases between them. Sequencing used immunoSEQ multiplex PCR; TCRdb keeps in-frame clones, though not all of them. The table records some 100,000 clones, 60% to 85% of them present only once. The chain has TRBV20-1 and TRBJ1-2; D is ambiguous. Sample: peripheral blood. The receptor's source is a man in his 70s with acute or convalescent COVID-19. Here the CDR3 reads CSASLRRNGYTF. CDR3 DNA: TGCAGTGCTAGTTTACGCAGGAATGGCTACACCTTC.